The 8 T cell receptor beta chains reported below all come from one sample, sequenced in a study of blood T cell repertoires in COVID-19. Profiled with immunoSEQ multiplex PCR; TCRdb holds only in-frame clones, not every one. The table has over 400,000 clones, approximately 85% seen once. The sample was peripheral blood. The receptors shown here come from a human donor in a cohort sampled during active COVID-19.

As for this clone: This sample also contains other DNA sequences that code for the same CDR3. The J gene is TRBJ2-7, the V gene TRBV6-5; 10 bases are shared with TRBD1. Germline CDR1 MNHEY, CDR2 SVGAGI. With 5 bases clipped from V and 3 bases from J, the junction kept 1 base outside the gene matches. The CDR3 extends over 13 amino acids. The CDR3 spells CASSRDRGYEQYF. The CDR3 DNA sequence: TGTGCCAGCAGTAGGGACAGGGGCTACGAGCAGTACTTC.

DNA for the CDR3: TGTGCCACCAGCCGCGGGCTGGGCTCAGATACGCAGTATTTT. Translated, it gives CATSRGLGSDTQYF. This rearrangement joins TRBV24-1 to TRBJ2-3; TRBD2 might be the D (5 bases). Germline V CDR1 and CDR2: KGHDR, SFDVKD. This CDR3 has 14 amino acids. Trimming cost V 7 bases and J 4 bases, with 14 bases left between them.

The table lists this clone with a count of one. Other DNA sequences in the sample encode the same CDR3. CDR3 residues: CASSLSPGDTEAFF. CDR3 coding DNA: TGTGCCAGCAGCTTATCCCCGGGTGATACTGAAGCTTTCTTT. The chain has TRBV7-2 and TRBJ1-1; D remains ambiguous. CDR3 size: 14 residues. Deletions cut 2 bases from V and 5 bases from J, with 12 bases between. Germline CDR1 and CDR2: SGHTA and FQGNSA. The full variable domain, rest sourced from reference TRBV7-2 and TRBJ1-1, is GAGVSQSPSNKVTEKGKDVELRCDPISGHTALYWYRQSLGQGLEFLIYFQGNSAPDKSGLPSDRFSAERTGGSVSTLTIQRTQQEDSAVYLCASSLSPGDTEAFFGQGTRLTVV.

This clone was detected only once. A junction boundary mismatches the germline segment, possibly from a read error. This chain uses TRBV3-1 (or the pseudogene TRBV3-2) with TRBJ2-4; D tentatively reads TRBD1 or TRBD2 (5 bases each). This CDR3 has 12 amino acids. In germline, CDR1 is LGHDT, CDR2 YNNKEL (reference sequence). This CDR3 reads CAGRESKNIQYF. The DNA for the CDR3 is TGTGCCGGCAGGGAGAGCAAAAACATTCAGTACTTC.

This sequence joins TRBV7-9 and TRBJ2-3, with 7 bases identical to TRBD1. This CDR3 is 15 amino acids long. The J segment lost 2 bases and the V segment lost 6 bases, leaving 8 bases of the junction unmatched. The germline gives CDR1 SEHNR, CDR2 FQNEAQ (reference sequence). CDR3 nucleotides: TGTGCCAGCAGTCGTGAGGGACAGATCACAGATACGCAGTATTTT. It yields the protein CASSREGQITDTQYF.

This rearrangement joins TRBV6-5 to TRBJ1-5; 7 bases are a match to TRBD1. The CDR3 length is 15 residues. V shed 6 bases, J shed 2 bases, and the junction held 7 bases outside the gene matches. CDR1 and CDR2 (germline): MNHEY, SVGAGI. CDR3 nucleotides: TGTGCCAGCAGGCAACCTGGACAGGGCAATCAGCCCCAGCATTTT. Translating it yields CASRQPGQGNQPQHF.

This clone was counted only a few times. The chain carries TRBV7-8 and TRBJ1-2, with 8 bases lining up with TRBD1. This CDR3 is built from 14 residues. With 6 bases clipped from V and 8 bases from J, the junction kept 11 bases outside the gene matches. Germline V gene sequence: CDR1 SGHVS, CDR2 FQNEAQ. The CDR3 coding sequence is TGTGCCAGCAGACAGACAGGGGAGATCGGGGGCTACACCTTC. It is translated as CASRQTGEIGGYTF.

The chain uses TRBV9 and TRBJ2-5; 16 bases map to TRBD2. This CDR3 has 13 amino acids. J was trimmed by 14 bases and V by 3 bases; bases with no gene match: 4. Germline loops: CDR1 SGDLS, CDR2 YYNGEE. The CDR3 reads CASSAGTSGRAYF. CDR3 DNA sequence: TGTGCCAGCAGCGCCGGGACTAGCGGGAGGGCTTACTTC.